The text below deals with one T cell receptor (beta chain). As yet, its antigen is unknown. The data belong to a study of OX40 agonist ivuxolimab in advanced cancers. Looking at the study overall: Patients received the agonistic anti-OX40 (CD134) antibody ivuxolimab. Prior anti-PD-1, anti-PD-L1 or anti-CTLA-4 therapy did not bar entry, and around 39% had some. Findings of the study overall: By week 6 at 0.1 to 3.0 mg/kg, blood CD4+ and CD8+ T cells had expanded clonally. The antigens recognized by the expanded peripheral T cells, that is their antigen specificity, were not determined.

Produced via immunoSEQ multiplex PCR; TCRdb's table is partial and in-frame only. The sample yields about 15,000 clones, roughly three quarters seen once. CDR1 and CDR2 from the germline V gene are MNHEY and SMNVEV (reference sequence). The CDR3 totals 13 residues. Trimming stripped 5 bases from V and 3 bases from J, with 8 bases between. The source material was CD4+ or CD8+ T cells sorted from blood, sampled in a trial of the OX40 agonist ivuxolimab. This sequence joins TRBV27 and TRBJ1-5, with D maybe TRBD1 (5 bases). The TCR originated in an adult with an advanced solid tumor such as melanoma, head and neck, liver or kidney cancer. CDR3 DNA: TGTGCCAGCAGTCGGACACTCAATCAGCCCCAGCATTTT. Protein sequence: CASSRTLNQPQHF.